The T cell receptor beta chain under discussion was sequenced for a study of T-cell reconstitution after alpha-beta-depleted transplantation in children. Researchers prepared the TCRbeta library using unique molecular identifiers, the study reports. Using its own MiXCR run on the PCR reads, TCRdb lists one record per CDR3 protein. The table lists just over 350,000 distinct CDR3 sequences, about 14% of them singletons. This clonotype was picked up a small number of times. V gave up 0 bases and J gave up 3 bases, with 13 bases separating them. Germline V CDR1 and CDR2: SGHRS, YFSETQ. The CDR3 is made up of 15 amino acids.

Sequencing used PBMCs, obtained from the stem cell graft. The V gene is TRBV5-1, the J gene TRBJ2-7; D may be TRBD1 (6 bases). The clonotype comes from a human donor who donated a stem cell graft to a child with Fanconi anemia. The CDR3 DNA reads TGCGCCAGCAGCTTGGAGTCTGGGACAAACTACGAGCAGTACTTC. It codes for CASSLESGTNYEQYF.